Shown below are 7 T cell receptor beta chains from a single sample sequenced in a study of blood T cell repertoires in COVID-19 (dated by TCRdb to the early 2020s). The receptor library was made with the immunoSEQ multiplex PCR assay. This is the immuneACCESS table as TCRdb keeps it, with only in-frame sequences that have V and J called. A part of the clones is gone; compared with another copy, unresolved V genes explain less than half, and the rest is unexplained. This sample is represented by roughly 75,000 clones; around 85% of them were singletons. Jointly, the top ten make up roughly 9.6% of the sample. Sequenced input: peripheral blood. The receptors here all came from a man between 45 and 60 years old with COVID-19, enrolled during active disease.

This chain joins TRBV2 and TRBJ1-5; possibly TRBD1 for D (6 bases). V was clipped by 5 bases and J by 7 bases, with 15 bases between them. The CDR3 is 14 amino acids. Germline lookup yields CDR1 SNHLY and CDR2 FYNNEI. The CDR3 region has the DNA TGTGCCAGCAGTCCTACAGGGATGAACCAGCCCCAGCATTTT. This sequence encodes CASSPTGMNQPQHF. Drawing the rest from reference TRBV2 and TRBJ1-5, the complete variable domain is EPEVTQTPSHQVTQMGQEVILRCVPISNHLYFYWYRQILGQKVEFLVSFYNNEISEKSEIFDDQFSVERPDGSNFTLKIRSTKLEDSAMYFCASSPTGMNQPQHFGDGTRLSIL.

This chain connects TRBV5-1 to TRBJ1-4, with 7 bases lining up with TRBD1. CDR1 is SGHRS, CDR2 YFSETQ, per germline. CDR3 size: 12 residues. The ends lost 4 bases at V and 12 bases at J; junction bases unmatched: 6. The CDR3 spells CASSGLDRELFF. CDR3 coding DNA: TGCGCCAGCAGCGGCCTCGACAGGGAACTGTTTTTT.

V gene TRBV11-1 combines with J gene TRBJ2-5, with D possibly TRBD2 on 5 matching bases. The CDR3 loop spans 15 amino acids. V was pared by 3 bases and J by 7 bases, with 18 bases between. Per the germline V gene, CDR1 is SGHAT and CDR2 is FQDESV (reference sequence). CDR3 in amino acids: CASSLLERSLGTQYF. DNA of the CDR3: TGTGCCAGCAGCTTGTTGGAGCGGAGCCTCGGGACCCAGTACTTC.

CDR3 bases: TGTGCCAGCAGTTTAGACAGGGGCAGGAGCTACACCTTC. This gives the protein CASSLDRGRSYTF. The chain links TRBV27 to TRBJ1-2; 8 positions match TRBD1. Germline assignment: CDR1 MNHEY and CDR2 SMNVEV (reference sequence). The CDR3 is 13 residues long. V was clipped by 2 bases and J by 9 bases; unmatched bases: 5.

The chain uses TRBV9 and TRBJ1-4, with no clear D. Trimming took 1 base from V and 0 from J, leaving 13 bases between them. CDR1 and CDR2 (germline): SGDLS, YYNGEE. The length of the CDR3 is 17 residues. The CDR3 loop reads CASSVWAGDATNEKLFF. The DNA for the CDR3 is TGTGCCAGCAGCGTATGGGCAGGCGATGCAACTAATGAAAAACTGTTTTTT.

The rearrangement links TRBV28 to TRBJ1-1; no clear D gene. Germline V gene data show CDR1 as MDHEN and CDR2 as SYDVKM. The CDR3 sequence is 16 residues long. Trimming stripped 4 bases from V and 0 bases from J, with 15 bases between. The CDR3 loop is CASSSSTVGMNTEAFF. The CDR3 DNA reads TGTGCCAGCAGTTCTTCCACAGTCGGCATGAACACTGAAGCTTTCTTT.

The rearrangement uses TRBV27 and TRBJ2-3, with D perhaps matching TRBD1 (5 bases). The CDR3 has 15 residues. Per germline, CDR1 MNHEY and CDR2 SMNVEV (reference sequence). Trimming removed 1 base from V and 0 bases from J, with 8 bases in between. Written as DNA, the CDR3 is TGTGCCAGCAGTTTATATGGACAAAGCACAGATACGCAGTATTTT. Protein sequence: CASSLYGQSTDTQYF.